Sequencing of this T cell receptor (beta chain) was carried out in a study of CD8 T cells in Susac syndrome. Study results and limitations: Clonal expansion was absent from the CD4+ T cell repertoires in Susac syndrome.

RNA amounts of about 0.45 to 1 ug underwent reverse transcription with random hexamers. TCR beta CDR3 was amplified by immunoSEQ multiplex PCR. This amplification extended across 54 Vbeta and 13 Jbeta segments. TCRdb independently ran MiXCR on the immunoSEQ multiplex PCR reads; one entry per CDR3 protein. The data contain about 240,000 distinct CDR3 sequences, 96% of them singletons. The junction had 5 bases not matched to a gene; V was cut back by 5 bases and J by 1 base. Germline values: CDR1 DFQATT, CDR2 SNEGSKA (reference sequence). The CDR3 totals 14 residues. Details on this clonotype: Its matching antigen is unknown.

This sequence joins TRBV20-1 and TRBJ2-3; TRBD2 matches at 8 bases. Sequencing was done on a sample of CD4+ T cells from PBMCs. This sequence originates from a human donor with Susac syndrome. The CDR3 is CSAFTSGRTDTQYF. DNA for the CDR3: TGCAGTGCTTTCACTAGCGGACGCACAGATACGCAGTATTTT.